The clone carrying this T cell receptor (beta chain) is a singleton in its sample. Its target is unknown. These data belong to a study of vaccination effects on CD4 cells after COVID-19. Using viral peptide pools, the ViraFEST assay grew out antigen-specific CD4+ T cells prior to sequencing. A roughly ten-day culture period preceded the isolation of CD4+ T cells. Two-dose BNT162b2 or mRNA-1273 vaccination was given to participants. Neither prior SARS-CoV-2 infection nor positive nucleocapsid antibodies were present in the vaccine recipients. About 2.2 million PBMC per well received 9 to 10 IU/ml IL-2 and roughly 10 ug/ml peptides in culture. Study outcomes and limitations: Late post-vaccination, clones induced by infection and those induced by vaccine underwent marked clonal contraction.

In germline, CDR1 is SEHNR, CDR2 FQNEAQ (reference sequence). V dropped 5 bases and J dropped 7; count of bases not matched to a gene: 15. The CDR3 length is 17 residues. TCRdb's copy holds only in-frame clones and misses some; the assay was immunoSEQ multiplex PCR. The data contain just under 30,000 clones, 65% to 75% of them seen just once; the ten biggest clones take up 15% to 20%. V is TRBV7-9 and J is TRBJ1-2; 11 bases match TRBD1. This TCR was sampled from a human donor who received a COVID-19 vaccine. Sequenced material: CD4+ T cells from PBMCs cultured with HCoV-OC43 spike peptides, taken after COVID-19 vaccination. Specified subset: HCoV-OC43 spike overlapping peptide pool stimulation. This CDR3 reads CASSQSRRGQGAGGYTF. In DNA, the CDR3 is TGTGCCAGCAGCCAAAGTCGACGAGGACAGGGGGCTGGTGGCTACACCTTC.